The 10 T cell receptor beta chains below come from one sample, sequenced in a study of blood T cell repertoires in COVID-19. Measured with immunoSEQ multiplex PCR; TCRdb has only the in-frame clones, and not every one. The sample carries approximately 50,000 clones, around four fifths recorded once. Sequenced: peripheral blood. These receptors were collected from a human donor in a cohort sampled during active COVID-19.

This rearrangement joins TRBV28 to TRBJ1-1; possible D gene TRBD1, 6 bases. The CDR3 consists of 14 residues. Looked up from germline, CDR1 is MDHEN and CDR2 is SYDVKM. Trimming stripped 2 bases from V and 4 bases from J, with 11 bases between. CDR3 protein: CASSLNRVGTEAFF. CDR3 DNA sequence: TGTGCCAGCAGTTTAAACAGGGTTGGCACTGAAGCTTTCTTT.

This clone has more than one count but fewer than ten. The V gene is TRBV16, the J gene TRBJ1-2; D is perhaps TRBD1 (5 bases). V shed 1 base and J shed 6 bases, with 12 bases lying between them. The CDR3 is 14 residues long. The V gene's germline CDR1 is KGHSY and CDR2 FQNENV. CDR3 DNA sequence: TGTGCCAGCAGCCAATACGCAGGGTCTGATGGCTACACCTTC. Translation: CASSQYAGSDGYTF.

The CDR3 loop reads CASSQGKSYNEQFF. The CDR3, as DNA: TGTGCCAGCAGTCAGGGGAAATCCTACAATGAGCAGTTCTTC. This chain links TRBV6-5 with TRBJ2-1; D perhaps matches TRBD1 (6 bases). Per germline, CDR1 MNHEY and CDR2 SVGAGI. Trimming cost V 5 bases and J 1 base, with 9 bases left between them. This CDR3 is 14 amino acids long.

The chain combines TRBV10-3 with TRBJ2-5, with 12 bases identical to TRBD1. The CDR3 length is 15 residues. CDR1 is ENHRY and CDR2 is SYGVKD in the germline V gene. V lost 5 bases to trimming and J lost 5 bases; unmatched junction nucleotides: 6. CDR3: CAISTGTGGGETQYF. The CDR3 bases are TGTGCCATCAGTACCGGGACAGGGGGCGGGGAGACCCAGTACTTC.

The V call is TRBV19, the J call TRBJ2-3; 7 nucleotides align to TRBD2. This CDR3 comprises 15 residues. V shed 1 base, J shed 1 base, and the junction held 2 bases outside the gene matches. Germline values: CDR1 LNHDA, CDR2 SQIVND (reference sequence). The CDR3 region is CASSIVAGGTDTQYF. DNA of the CDR3: TGTGCCAGTAGTATAGTCGCGGGGGGCACAGATACGCAGTATTTT.

This rearrangement joins TRBV9 to TRBJ2-1; D might be TRBD2 (5 bases). The CDR3 extends over 15 amino acids. V lost 6 bases and J 3 bases, leaving 16 bases between the germline ends. Germline loops: CDR1 SGDLS, CDR2 YYNGEE. The CDR3 protein is CASTQVPRDYNEQFF. The CDR3 nucleotides read TGTGCCAGCACCCAAGTCCCCCGGGACTACAATGAGCAGTTCTTC.

This clone showed up just a few times. The J gene is TRBJ1-3, the V gene TRBV30, with a weak D call TRBD1 (6 bases). V was shortened by 7 bases and J by 0 bases, with 7 bases between the two germline ends. CDR1 and CDR2 from the germline V gene are GTSNPN and SVGIG (reference sequence). This CDR3 has 12 residues. The CDR3 nucleotides read TGTGCCTACAGGGCCTCTGGAAACACCATATATTTT. Protein: CAYRASGNTIYF.

This clone was recorded only once. The genes are TRBV5-6 and TRBJ2-6; D perhaps matches TRBD2 (6 bases). V was pared by 0 bases and J by 0 bases, with 13 bases between. The CDR3 runs 18 residues. Germline CDR1 reads SGHDT; CDR2 reads YYEEEE. The CDR3 coding sequence is TGTGCCAGCAGCTTGGTTACAGGACTAAGCTCTGGGGCCAACGTCCTGACTTTC. It yields the protein CASSLVTGLSSGANVLTF.

V and J are TRBV5-6 and TRBJ2-3; no clear D gene. The germline V and J ends were trimmed by 0 bases and 0 bases, with 11 bases remaining between them. This CDR3 region has 16 residues. Germline-derived CDR1 and CDR2 are SGHDT and YYEEEE. CDR3 protein: CASSLDPPTSTDTQYF. The DNA of the CDR3 is TGTGCCAGCAGCTTGGACCCTCCGACTAGCACAGATACGCAGTATTTT.

The chain joins TRBV19 to TRBJ2-3; D remains ambiguous. Germline CDR1 LNHDA, CDR2 SQIVND (reference sequence). Trimming shortened V by 0 bases and J by 6 bases, and 7 bases separated the two germline ends. The CDR3 is 13 residues long. The CDR3 sequence: CASSIDLMDTQYF. CDR3 in DNA: TGTGCCAGTAGTATAGATCTTATGGATACGCAGTATTTT.